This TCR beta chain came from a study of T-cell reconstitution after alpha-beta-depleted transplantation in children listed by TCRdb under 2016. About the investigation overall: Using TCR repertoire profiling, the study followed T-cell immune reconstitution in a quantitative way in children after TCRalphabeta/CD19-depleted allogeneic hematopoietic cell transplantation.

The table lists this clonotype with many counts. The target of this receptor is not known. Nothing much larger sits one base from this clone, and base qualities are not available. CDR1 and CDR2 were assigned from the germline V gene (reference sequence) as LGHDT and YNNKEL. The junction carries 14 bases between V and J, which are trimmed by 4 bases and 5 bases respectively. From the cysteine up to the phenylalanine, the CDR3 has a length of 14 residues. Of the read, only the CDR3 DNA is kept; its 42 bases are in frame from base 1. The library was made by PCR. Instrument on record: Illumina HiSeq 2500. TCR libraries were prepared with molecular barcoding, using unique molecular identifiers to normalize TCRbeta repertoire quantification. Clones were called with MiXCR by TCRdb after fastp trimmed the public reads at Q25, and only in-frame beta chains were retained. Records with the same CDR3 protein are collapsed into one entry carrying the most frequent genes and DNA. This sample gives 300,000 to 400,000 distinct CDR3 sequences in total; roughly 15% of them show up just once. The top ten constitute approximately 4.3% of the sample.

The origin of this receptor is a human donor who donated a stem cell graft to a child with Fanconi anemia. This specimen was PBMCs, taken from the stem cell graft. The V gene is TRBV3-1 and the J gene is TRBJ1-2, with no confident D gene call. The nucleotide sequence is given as TGTGCCAGCAGCCCGCAACAGATTTCTTATGGCTACACCTTC. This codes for CASSPQQISYGYTF.